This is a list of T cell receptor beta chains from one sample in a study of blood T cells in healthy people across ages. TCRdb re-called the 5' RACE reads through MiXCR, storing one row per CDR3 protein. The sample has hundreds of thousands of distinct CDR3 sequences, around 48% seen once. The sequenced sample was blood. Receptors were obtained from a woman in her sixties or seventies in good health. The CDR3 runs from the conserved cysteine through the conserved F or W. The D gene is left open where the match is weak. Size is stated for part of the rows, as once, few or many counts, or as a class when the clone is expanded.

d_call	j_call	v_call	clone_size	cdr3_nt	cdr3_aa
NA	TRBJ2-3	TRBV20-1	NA	TGCAGTGCTAGAGATCCAGCTAGAGGCCCAGAGACGCAGTATTTT	CSARDPARGPETQYF
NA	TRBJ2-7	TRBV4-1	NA	TGCGCCAGCAGCCAAGAGGAAACGGCCTACGAGCAGTACTTC	CASSQEETAYEQYF
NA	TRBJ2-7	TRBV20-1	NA	TGCAGTGCTAGAGATTGGGGCGGGGTAAGGGACGAGCAGTACTTC	CSARDWGGVRDEQYF
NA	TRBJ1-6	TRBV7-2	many	TGTGCCAGCAGCTTAGCAGTCGTATATAATTCACCCCTCCACTTT	CASSLAVVYNSPLHF
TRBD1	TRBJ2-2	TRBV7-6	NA	TGTGCCAGCAGCTTTGGATCCCGGGACAGATACACCGGGGAGCTGTTTTTT	CASSFGSRDRYTGELFF
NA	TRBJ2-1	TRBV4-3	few	TGCGCCAACAGCCAAGAATCGAATAGGGGACGGGACTCCTACAATGAGCAGTTCTTC	CANSQESNRGRDSYNEQFF
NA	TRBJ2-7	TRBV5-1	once	TGCGCCAGCAGCTTGGACAGTCCCGACGAGCAGTACTTC	CASSLDSPDEQYF
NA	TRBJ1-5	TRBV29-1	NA	TGCAGCGTTGGGTGGGGAACCGATCAGCCCCAGCATTTT	CSVGWGTDQPQHF
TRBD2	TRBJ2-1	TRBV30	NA	TGTGCCTGGAGTGTAGGTCCAGCGGGACGAACGGAGCAGTTCTTC	CAWSVGPAGRTEQFF
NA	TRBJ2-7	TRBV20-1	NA	TGCAGTGCTAGAGAGTGGCAAGGCCGCAGAAGCTCCTACGAGCAGTACTTC	CSAREWQGRRSSYEQYF
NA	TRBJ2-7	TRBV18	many	TGTGCCAGCAGCCCCGCAGGGAGCTCCTACGAGCAGTACTTC	CASSPAGSSYEQYF
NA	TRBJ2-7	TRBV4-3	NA	TGCGCCAGCAGCCAAGTCATACGTAGGGGCCGGTACGAGCAGTACTTC	CASSQVIRRGRYEQYF
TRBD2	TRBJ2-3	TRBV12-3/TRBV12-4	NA	TGTGCCAGCAGCCCATCAAGCGGGAGGAGCACAGATATGGAGTATTTT	CASSPSSGRSTDMEYF
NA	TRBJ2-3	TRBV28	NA	TGTGCCAGCAGCCTCCGTTTTATAGATACGCAGTATTTT	CASSLRFIDTQYF
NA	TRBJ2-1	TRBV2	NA	TGTGCCAGCAGATCTGACAGCAATGAGCAGTTCTTC	CASRSDSNEQFF
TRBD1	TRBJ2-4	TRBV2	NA	TGTGCCAGCAGGCAGGGGGAAAACATTCGGTACTTC	CASRQGENIRYF
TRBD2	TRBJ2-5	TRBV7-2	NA	TGTGCCAGCAGCACCGGACTAGCGGGAGGGCCGGCGGAGACCCAGTACTTC	CASSTGLAGGPAETQYF
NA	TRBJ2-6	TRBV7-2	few	TGTGCCAGCAGCTCCCCGGACCTTGGGGACGTCCTGACTTTC	CASSSPDLGDVLTF
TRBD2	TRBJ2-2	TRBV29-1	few	TGCAGCGTAACTAGCGGGACCGGGGAGCTGTTTTTT	CSVTSGTGELFF